This TCR beta chain was recorded in a study of cytomegalovirus exposure and HLA in healthy donors. PCR primers comprised 60 Vbeta and 13 Jbeta primers. Generated by immunoSEQ multiplex PCR, the TCRdb table keeps only in-frame clones and is missing some. The table lists under 200,000 clones, about four fifths of them singletons. The germline V gene encodes CDR1 KGHSH and CDR2 LQKENI. Trimming shortened V by 5 bases and J by 0 bases, and 13 bases separated the two germline ends. This CDR3 has 16 residues. The receptor comes from a woman aged 50 to 65 in good health and CMV-seropositive. What was sequenced was PBMCs. The genes are TRBV18 and TRBJ1-4, with D possibly being TRBD1 (6 bases). In DNA form, the CDR3 reads TGTGCCAGCTCAGTCGGACAGATTGCAACTAATGAAAAACTGTTTTTT. It specifies CASSVGQIATNEKLFF.